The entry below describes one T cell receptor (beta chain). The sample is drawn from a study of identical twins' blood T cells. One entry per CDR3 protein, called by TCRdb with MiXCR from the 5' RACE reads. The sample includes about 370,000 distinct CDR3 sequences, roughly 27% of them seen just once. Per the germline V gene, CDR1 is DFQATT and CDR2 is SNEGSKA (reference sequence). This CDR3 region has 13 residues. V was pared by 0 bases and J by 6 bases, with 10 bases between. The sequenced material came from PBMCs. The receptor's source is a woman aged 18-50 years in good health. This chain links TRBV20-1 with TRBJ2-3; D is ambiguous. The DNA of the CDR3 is TGCAGTGCTAGAGATAGGCTGCGGGATACGCAGTATTTT. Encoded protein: CSARDRLRDTQYF.